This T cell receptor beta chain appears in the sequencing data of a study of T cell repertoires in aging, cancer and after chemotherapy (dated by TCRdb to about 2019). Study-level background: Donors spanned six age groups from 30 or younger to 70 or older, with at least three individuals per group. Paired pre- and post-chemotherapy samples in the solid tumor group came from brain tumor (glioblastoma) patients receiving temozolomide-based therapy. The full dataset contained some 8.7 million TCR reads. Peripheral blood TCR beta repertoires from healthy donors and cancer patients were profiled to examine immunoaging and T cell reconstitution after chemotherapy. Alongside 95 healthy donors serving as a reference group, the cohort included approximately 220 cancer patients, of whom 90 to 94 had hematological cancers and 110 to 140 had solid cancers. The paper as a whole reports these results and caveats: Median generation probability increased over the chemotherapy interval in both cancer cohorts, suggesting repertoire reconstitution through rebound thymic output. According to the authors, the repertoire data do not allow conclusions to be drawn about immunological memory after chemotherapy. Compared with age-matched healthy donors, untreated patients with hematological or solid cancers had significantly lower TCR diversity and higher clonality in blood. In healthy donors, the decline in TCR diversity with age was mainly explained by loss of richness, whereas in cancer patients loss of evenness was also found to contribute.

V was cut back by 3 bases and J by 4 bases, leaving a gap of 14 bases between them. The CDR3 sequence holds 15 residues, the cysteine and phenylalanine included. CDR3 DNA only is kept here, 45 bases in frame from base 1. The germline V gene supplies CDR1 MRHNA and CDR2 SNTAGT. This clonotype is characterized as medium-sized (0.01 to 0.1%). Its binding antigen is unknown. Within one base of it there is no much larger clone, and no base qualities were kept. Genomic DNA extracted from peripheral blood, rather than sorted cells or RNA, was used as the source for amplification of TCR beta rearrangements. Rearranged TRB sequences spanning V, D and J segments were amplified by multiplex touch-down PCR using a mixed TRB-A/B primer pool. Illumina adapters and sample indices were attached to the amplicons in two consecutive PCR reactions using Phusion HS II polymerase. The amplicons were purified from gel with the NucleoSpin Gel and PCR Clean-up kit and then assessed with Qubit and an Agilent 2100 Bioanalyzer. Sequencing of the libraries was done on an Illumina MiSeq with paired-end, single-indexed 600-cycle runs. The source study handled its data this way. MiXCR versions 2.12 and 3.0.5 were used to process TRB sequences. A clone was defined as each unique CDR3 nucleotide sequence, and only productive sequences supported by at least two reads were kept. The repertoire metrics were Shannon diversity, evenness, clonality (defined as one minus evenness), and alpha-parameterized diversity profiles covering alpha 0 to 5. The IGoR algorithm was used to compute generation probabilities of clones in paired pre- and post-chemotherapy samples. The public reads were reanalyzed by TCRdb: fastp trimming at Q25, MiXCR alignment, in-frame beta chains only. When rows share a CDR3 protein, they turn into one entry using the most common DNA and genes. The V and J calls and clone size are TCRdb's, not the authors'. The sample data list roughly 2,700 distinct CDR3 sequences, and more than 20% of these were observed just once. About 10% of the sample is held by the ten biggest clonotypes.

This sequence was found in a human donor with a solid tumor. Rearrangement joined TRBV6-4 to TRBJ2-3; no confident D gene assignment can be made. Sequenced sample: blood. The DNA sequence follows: TGTGCCAGCAGTGAGGTTGGCAGCGCAGCAGATACGCAGTATTTT. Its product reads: CASSEVGSAADTQYF.